This T cell receptor (beta chain) was retrieved from a study of blood T cell repertoires in COVID-19. Study-level information: Acute-phase and convalescent COVID-19 samples originated in the United States, Italy and Spain.

This CDR3 spans 11 amino acids. V gave up 6 bases and J gave up 8 bases; unmatched junction bases: 4. CDR1 and CDR2 (germline): SQVTM, ANQGSEA. Produced via immunoSEQ multiplex PCR; TCRdb's table is partial and in-frame only. The sample holds about 200,000 clones, approximately 78% seen once. The chain is built from TRBV29-1 and TRBJ2-7; 10 bases are shared with TRBD2. This TCR came from a woman older than 75 with acute or convalescent COVID-19. The sample comprised peripheral blood. In nucleotides, the CDR3 is TGCAGCGTCGAGACTAGCGGGCAGCAGTACTTC. Its translation is CSVETSGQQYF.